The clone carrying this T cell receptor (beta chain) showed up just a few times. The antigen remains undetermined. This specimen belongs to a study of T cells after yellow fever vaccination. Study results and limitations: Reappearance after the booster was seen for most primary-vaccination clones, at 95% to 98% CD4 and about 90% CD8. Secondary responses were weaker yet peaked faster, day 5 versus 15.

Germline values: CDR1 SGHTA, CDR2 FQGTGA. V gave up 4 bases and J gave up 8 bases, with 15 bases separating them. The CDR3 is 14 residues long. TCRdb passed the 5' RACE reads through MiXCR, listing each CDR3 protein once. The table has 360,000 or so distinct CDR3 sequences, roughly 12% seen once; the top ten hold 18%. The sequence came from a man younger than 35 who received the YFV17D yellow fever vaccine. The sample was PBMCs, taken on the day of the first yellow fever vaccination. The rearrangement uses TRBV7-3 and TRBJ2-1; TRBD1 is a possible D gene (6 bases). Here the CDR3 DNA reads TGTGCCAGCAGCTCGGGACAACCCGCGGATGAGCAGTTCTTC. Residues: CASSSGQPADEQFF.